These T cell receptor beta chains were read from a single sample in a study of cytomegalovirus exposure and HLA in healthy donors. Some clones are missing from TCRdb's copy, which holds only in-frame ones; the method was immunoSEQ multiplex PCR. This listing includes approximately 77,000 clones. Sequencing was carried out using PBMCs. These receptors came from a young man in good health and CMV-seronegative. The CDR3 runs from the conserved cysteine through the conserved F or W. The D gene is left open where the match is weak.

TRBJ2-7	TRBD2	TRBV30	TGTGCCTGGACTCCTCTAGCGGGAGGGCAATACGAGCAGTACTTC	CAWTPLAGGQYEQYF
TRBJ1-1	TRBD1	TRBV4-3	TGCGCCAGCAGCCATTCCGGGACAGGGAAGGCCTATCCCGTGAACACTGAAGCTTTCTTT	CASSHSGTGKAYPVNTEAFF
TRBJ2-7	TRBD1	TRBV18	TGTGCCAGCTCCCCGACAGGGGGGCCCTACGAGCAGTACTTC	CASSPTGGPYEQYF
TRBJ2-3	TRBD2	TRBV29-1	TGCAGCGTCGCGGGGCTAGCGGGAGGATCAGATACGCAGTATTTT	CSVAGLAGGSDTQYF
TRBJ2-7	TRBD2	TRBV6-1	TGTGCCAGCAGTGAGACTAGCGGGAGGGTGGCCTACGAGCAGTACTTC	CASSETSGRVAYEQYF
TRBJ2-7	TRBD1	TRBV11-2	TGTGCCAGCAGCGACCCCGGACAGGGGCTGGGCGAGCAGTACTTC	CASSDPGQGLGEQYF
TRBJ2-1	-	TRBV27	TGTGCCAGCAGTTTATCCCGCGACACATACAATGAGCAGTTCTTC	CASSLSRDTYNEQFF
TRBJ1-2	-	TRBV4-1	TGCGCCAGCAGCCCTGGACCGGTAGATTCGGGGGGCTACACCTTC	CASSPGPVDSGGYTF
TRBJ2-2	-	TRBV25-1	TGTGCCAGCAGTCTGGAAACAGGAGCTACCGGGGAGCTGTTTTTT	CASSLETGATGELFF
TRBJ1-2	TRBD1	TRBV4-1	TGCGCCAGCAGCCAGGAGGGCAACAGGGGCTTCTATGGCTACACCTTC	CASSQEGNRGFYGYTF
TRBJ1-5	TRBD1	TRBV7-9	TGTGCCAGCAGCTTAGATCAGGGGGCGGGACAGCCCCAGCATTTT	CASSLDQGAGQPQHF
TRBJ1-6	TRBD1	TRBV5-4	TGTGCCAGCAGCGTCGGGACAGCCTATAATTCACCCCTCCACTTT	CASSVGTAYNSPLHF
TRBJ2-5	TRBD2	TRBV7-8	TGTGCCAGCAGCTTCGAACTAGCGGATCGAGAGACCCAGTACTTC	CASSFELADRETQYF
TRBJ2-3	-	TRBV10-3	TGTGCCATCAGATCATCCGACAGAACGGCCTCGACGCAGTATTTT	CAIRSSDRTASTQYF
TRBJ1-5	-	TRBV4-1	TGCGCCAGCAGCAAATTCCCAAAAGGAGGGCAGCCCCAGCATTTT	CASSKFPKGGQPQHF
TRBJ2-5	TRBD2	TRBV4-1	TGCGCCAGCAGCTTACGACTAGCGGGAGTCGAAGAGACCCAGTACTTC	CASSLRLAGVEETQYF
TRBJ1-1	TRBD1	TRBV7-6	TGTGCCAGCAGCTTATGGTTCGAGGGACAGCTCAACACTGAAGCTTTCTTT	CASSLWFEGQLNTEAFF
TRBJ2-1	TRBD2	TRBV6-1	TGTGCCAGCAGTGAATTGATGACTAGCGGGAGAAATGAGCAGTTCTTC	CASSELMTSGRNEQFF
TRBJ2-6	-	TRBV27	TGTGCCAGCAGTTCCGTCTCTGGGGCCAACGTCCTGACTTTC	CASSSVSGANVLTF
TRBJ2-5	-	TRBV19	TGTGCCAGTAGGACCACGGGCCAAGAGACCCAGTACTTC	CASRTTGQETQYF
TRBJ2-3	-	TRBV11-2	TGTGCCAGCAGCTTTCGCAGGATACAGGATACGCAGTATTTT	CASSFRRIQDTQYF
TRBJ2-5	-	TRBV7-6	TGTGCCAGCAGCCCAATCCCAGGGGGGGAGACCCAGTACTTC	CASSPIPGGETQYF
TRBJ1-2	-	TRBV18	TGTGCCAGCTCACCCAGAGAGGGCGCGAGTTATGGTGGCTACACCTTC	CASSPREGASYGGYTF
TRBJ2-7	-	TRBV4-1	TGCGCCAGCAGCCAAGATCCCCGACGGGGAGCCTACGAGCAGTACTTC	CASSQDPRRGAYEQYF
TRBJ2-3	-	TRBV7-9	TGTGCCAGCAGCCTACCCAGGGTGAGCAGGGTCGGCGACACGCAGTATTTT	CASSLPRVSRVGDTQYF
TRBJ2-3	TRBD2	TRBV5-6	TGTGCCAGCAGCTTGGGCACGGGGAGGGGAAGCACAGATACGCAGTATTTT	CASSLGTGRGSTDTQYF
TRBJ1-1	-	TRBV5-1	TGCGCCAGCAGCTTGACAGATATTATGAACACTGAAGCTTTCTTT	CASSLTDIMNTEAFF
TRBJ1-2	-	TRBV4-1	TGCGCCAGCAGCCCGAGACATTTTTGGGGGGGGGCCTATGGCTACACCTTC	CASSPRHFWGGAYGYTF
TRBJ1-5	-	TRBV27	TGTGCCAGCAGACCTCGGGAGTTCAATCAGCCCCAGCATTTT	CASRPREFNQPQHF
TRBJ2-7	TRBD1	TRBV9	TGTGCCAGCAGCGCCCCGGGACAGGGCTACGAGCAGTACTTC	CASSAPGQGYEQYF
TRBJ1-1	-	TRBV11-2	TGTGCCAGCAGCTTAGGAGCGGCAATAATAGTTTTCTTT	CASSLGAAIIVFF
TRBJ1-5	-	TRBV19	TGTGCCAGTCGCCTGATTGTTGGAGGGAGGGTTCAGCCCCAGCATTTT	CASRLIVGGRVQPQHF
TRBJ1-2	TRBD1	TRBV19	TGTGCCAGTAAAGACAGGGAGGACTATGGCTACACCTTC	CASKDREDYGYTF
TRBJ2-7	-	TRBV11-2	TGTGCCAGCAGCTCCTCCGGGACACCGGAGTACGAGCAGTACTTC	CASSSSGTPEYEQYF
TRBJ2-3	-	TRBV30	TGTGCCTGGAGACCCCCAGGGTCCACAGATACGCAGTATTTT	CAWRPPGSTDTQYF
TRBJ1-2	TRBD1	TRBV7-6	TGTGCCAGCAGCTTGAGGACAGGGAGTTATGGCTACACCTTC	CASSLRTGSYGYTF
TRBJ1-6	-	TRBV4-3	TGCGCCAGCAGCCAAGTGTCGGGGGTAGGTTCACCCCTCCACTTT	CASSQVSGVGSPLHF
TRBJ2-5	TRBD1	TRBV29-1	TGCAGCGTGAGACAGGGTGATTCCCAGTACTTC	CSVRQGDSQYF
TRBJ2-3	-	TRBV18	TGTGCCAGCTCAGAGGGAGCAACAGATACGCAGTATTTT	CASSEGATDTQYF